This T cell receptor beta chain appears in the sequencing data of a study of cytomegalovirus exposure and HLA in healthy donors (dated by TCRdb to 2016 to 2017). Regarding the research as a whole: An earlier analysis of several hundred of the donors reported 250 to 350 Gb of sequence data and around 120 million unique TCR beta sequences from about 179 million T cells. About 320 gigabases of sequencing data and around 87 million unique TCR sequences were included in an early release covering under 650 HLA-typed donors. The genetic ancestry cluster associated with self-reported Caucasian donors included 65% to 90% of the approximately 400 genotyped donors. The study aimed to test whether signatures of past pathogen exposure could be identified by cataloging public T cell receptors. The study profiled the T cell repertoires of about 720 subjects by immunosequencing and related them to cytomegalovirus serostatus. Besides the first cohort of roughly 640 subjects, a separate validation cohort made up of 90 to 150 different subjects was used. To predict cytomegalovirus infection status, the study brought together high-throughput TCR immunosequencing, statistical association of individual TCRs with disease status, and machine learning. In a later analysis, previously published TCR beta repertoires from 666 donors were re-analyzed and high-resolution HLA genotyping was added so that TCR occurrence patterns could be studied. In the later analysis, no new phenotypic data were used to find candidate immune exposures; instead, reliance was placed on TCR beta sequences and their occurrence across donors. An earlier analysis of fewer than 700 of the donors applied high-throughput TCR beta sequencing to assess whether each TCR beta V gene segment acted as functional or pseudogenic. Donor age, sex, ethnicity and CMV serostatus were compiled alongside the repertoire data. Genome-wide SNP genotypes for about 65% of the 666 donors were used in a later genetic analysis, which treated that subset as a discovery cohort. Every discovery cohort repertoire had been produced on one sequencing platform. HLA typing covered class I and class II loci at four-digit resolution. The number of donors typed differed by locus, with about 629-640 for A, B, C, DRB1 and DQB1, approximately 500 for DQA1, 606 for DPA1, and about 450 for DPB1. Roughly five DR-DQ haplotypes were treated as single units for association and clustering because of strong linkage in the cohort. Across some 400 genotyped donors of the cohort, an average of about 220,000 unique TCR beta nucleotide sequences per donor were sequenced, and around 20% of those sequences were non-productive. Paper-wide results and their limitations: Assigning TCR associations to individual alleles was difficult when HLA alleles, especially DR and DQ, strongly co-occurred. In a later analysis, TCR association rates were found to vary across HLA loci, with the most associated TCRs seen for DRB1 alleles and the fewest for HLA-C alleles. In an earlier analysis of approximately 590 of the donors, most TCR beta V segments were observed in productive rearrangements about 87% or about 30% of the time, broadly matching IMGT annotations. Presence/absence analyses assumed roughly uniform sequencing depth across donors, an assumption that may not hold. A further reported finding was that TCR beta sequences accurately predicted the HLA-A and HLA-B alleles for most subjects in the first cohort. A later analysis found that HLA-associated TCR beta chains were more clonally expanded and had lower generation probabilities than equally common non-associated chains. In a later genetic analysis, fewer N-insertions in productive TCRs were reported among donors in an Asian-associated ancestry cluster than the 666-donor mean. Most CMV-associated TCR beta chains appeared to be HLA-restricted in a later analysis, and the HLA associations seemed to be driven largely by CMV exposure. Most TCR sequences were observed very rarely across donors, whereas some public TCRs were present in many individuals. In the study, approximately 160 TCR beta chains were listed as associated with cytomegalovirus. The classifier was reported to diagnose cytomegalovirus status with high specificity and sensitivity in both the original cohort and the validation cohort. Correlated functional status among segregating V segments might be attributable to linkage disequilibrium, but an unknown experimental factor could not be ruled out. A cluster of highly shared sequence variants was judged likely to be a technical artifact of the sequencing pipeline. The earlier analysis of 587 of the donors excluded roughly 17 rarely observed V segments, including chromosome 9 orphons, because counts were too low. Because HLA typing was unavailable for some donors at each locus, only the typed subset was used in association tests. A later analysis associated approximately 17,000 TCR beta sequences with specific HLA alleles at a false discovery rate of 0.05. An association between a missense DCLRE1C variant and V-gene and J-gene trimming of TCR beta chains was found in a later genetic analysis and replicated in an independent cohort. Only TCR beta chains were sequenced in this cohort, and the absence of alpha or paired-chain data limited detectable features. A few of the identified cytomegalovirus-associated TCR beta chains were confirmed in vitro to be specific for cytomegalovirus antigens. Immune exposure information for the cohort was limited to CMV serostatus. According to a later analysis, parvovirus B19, influenza, CMV and Epstein-Barr virus appeared linked to several top co-occurrence clusters. It was suggested by the authors that the approach could potentially be generalized to other disease states and immunological phenotypes. The 87-base-pair reads could not distinguish some IMGT-functional V segments, including TRBV6-2 and TRBV6-3, so those segments were excluded.

The cohort was made up of roughly 670 healthy bone marrow donors. At the time of sampling, all cohort members were nominally healthy, though unrecorded immune exposures were likely present. The donor was CMV seronegative and belonged to the group of 350 or so seronegative cohort members. A peripheral blood sample was collected from each donor, and TCR beta sequencing was performed on peripheral blood mononuclear cells. The Qiagen DNeasy Blood Extraction Kit was used to extract genomic DNA from the blood cell samples. The CDR1 and CDR2 encoded by the germline V gene are KGHSH and LQKENI. Cut back by 4 bases and 0 bases, the V and J ends lie 10 bases apart. The cysteine opens and the phenylalanine closes a CDR3 of 14 amino acids. The only DNA kept is the CDR3, 42 bases in frame from the first base. This clone occurred once. Its recognized antigen is unknown. Base qualities were left out, and no much larger clone turns up one base away.

The library was built by means of the immunoSEQ multiplex PCR assay. For the multiplex PCR, a mixture combining 60 forward primers for TCR Vbeta segments and 13 reverse primers for TCR Jbeta segments was used. The CDR3 region of rearranged TCR beta genes was amplified from genomic DNA with a multiplex PCR assay. Amplified TCR beta libraries were sequenced as 87-base-pair reads on the Illumina HiSeq System. The study's own analysis went as follows. A later analysis counted approximately 76 million unique TCR beta chains across the 666 repertoires, and roughly 11 million of these chains were shared by at least two donors. Raw reads were error-corrected and collapsed into unique sequences by a nearest-neighbor algorithm in which closely related sequences were merged to remove PCR and sequencing errors. To assign V, D and J gene segments, CDR3 sequences were aligned to IMGT reference sequences. For a sequence to be retained, a match of at least six nucleotides to both a V gene segment and a J gene segment was required. Rearrangements were classified as productive when the CDR3 lacked stop codons and remained in frame with V and J, and all other rearrangements were classified as non-productive. CDR3 was defined by IMGT convention, running from the second conserved V-encoded cysteine to the conserved J-encoded phenylalanine. The earlier analysis of 587 of the donors excluded sequences that lacked an unambiguous match to a single V gene segment. An earlier analysis of fewer than 750 of the donors classified V segments as functional when productive rearrangements were above 56.7% and as segregating when the standard deviation between donors was above 5%. A statistical classification framework was developed to diagnose cytomegalovirus status using the catalog of TCR beta chain sequences. In a later analysis, V and J genes were assigned by comparing TCR nucleotide sequences against IMGT/GENE-DB human TR gene sequences. In a later analysis, CDR3 sequences and most-parsimonious VDJ recombination scenarios were assigned using the TCRdist pipeline. In a later analysis, every TCR beta chain was defined by the combination of its CDR3 amino acid sequence and its V-gene family, and reads without a unique V-gene family were dropped. A later analysis removed several hundred highly shared, low-generation-probability nucleotide sequences to deal with suspected cross-contamination and a sequencing artifact. In a later analysis, a clonal expansion index was calculated for each public chain from normalized within-repertoire ranks of inferred template counts. Generation probabilities in a later analysis came from a VDJ recombination model fitted to out-of-frame rearrangements, and those results were checked against IGoR. Hypergeometric tests were used in a later analysis to score TCR-TCR, TCR-HLA and TCR-CMV co-occurrence, with a repertoire-size bias correction applied to the TCR pairs. In a later analysis, false discovery rates were estimated by permuting HLA or CMV assignments 20 times. In a later analysis, co-occurring TCRs were grouped using DBSCAN, and TCRdist sequence similarity was added for clustering within HLA-allele-positive subsets. For co-occurrence clustering, repertoires with fewer than 30,000 or more than 120,000 public chains were excluded, along with five or six repertoires with anomalous nucleotide sharing. TCRdb took this table from immuneACCESS and kept in-frame rearrangements with V and J called. Such tables lack part of the clones; where checked against another copy, unresolved V genes explain under half of the gap, and the rest is unexplained. The D gene and trimming were derived from the DNA, and the V and J assignments and clone size from that table. The sample records about 160,000 clones, 79% of which are singletons. In total, the top ten clones hold 2.1% of the sample.

The sequence links TRBV18 to TRBJ2-7; TRBD1 is perhaps the D gene, given 5 matching bases. The sequencing input was PBMCs. The TCR sequence derives from a man in his forties in good health and CMV-seronegative. The DNA is TGTGCCAGCTCACTACAGGATAGCTCCTACGAGCAGTACTTC. Its coded protein is CASSLQDSSYEQYF.